Listed below are T cell receptor beta chains from one sample, sequenced in a study of a mutant IDH1 vaccine in newly diagnosed glioma. No antigen is known for these receptors. TCRdb's table, derived via immunoSEQ multiplex PCR, lists solely in-frame clones and lacks some. The sample holds around 40,000 clones, 84% seen once. The specimen was PBMCs, collected from a glioma patient whose treatment included an IDH1 peptide vaccine. Source of these receptors: a man aged 35 to 55 with glioma. CDR3s include the opening cysteine and the closing phenylalanine or tryptophan. The D gene is left open where the match is weak. Size is stated for part of the rows, as once, few or many counts, or as a class when the clone is expanded.

>NA|TRBJ2-3|once|TRBV6-6
CASSYRAEGGTDTQYF
TGTGCCAGCAGTTACAGGGCGGAGGGGGGCACAGATACGCAGTATTTT
>NA|TRBJ1-1|NA|TRBV5-1
CASSLLGGEETEAFF
TGCGCCAGCAGCTTGTTGGGGGGCGAGGAAACTGAAGCTTTCTTT
>NA|TRBJ2-7|NA|TRBV5-1
CASSLGTNSWSYEQYF
TGCGCCAGCAGCTTGGGGACTAACTCCTGGTCCTACGAGCAGTACTTC
>TRBD2|TRBJ2-1|NA|TRBV7-2
CASSLSGSGRAGPEQFF
TGTGCCAGCAGCTTATCTGGTAGCGGGAGGGCCGGACCTGAGCAGTTCTTC
>NA|TRBJ1-2|NA|TRBV7-9
CASSDRLSGYTF
TGTGCCAGCAGCGACCGGTTGTCTGGCTACACCTTC
>TRBD1|TRBJ2-7|NA|TRBV15
CATSRDRARYEQYF
TGTGCCACCAGCCGGGACAGGGCAAGGTACGAGCAGTACTTC
>NA|TRBJ2-3|NA|TRBV5-4
CASSLTGVTDTQYF
TGTGCCAGCAGCTTAACGGGAGTGACAGATACGCAGTATTTT
>NA|TRBJ1-4|few|TRBV5-1
CASREGEKLFF
TGCGCCAGCAGGGAGGGGGAAAAACTGTTTTTT
>TRBD1|TRBJ1-5|NA|TRBV19
CASMGGQGGRRGQPQHF
TGTGCCAGCATGGGGGGACAGGGTGGGAGGAGGGGTCAGCCCCAGCATTTT
>NA|TRBJ2-7|NA|TRBV7-9
CASSDQLSREQYF
TGTGCCAGCAGCGACCAACTTAGTCGGGAGCAGTACTTC
>TRBD1|TRBJ2-3|NA|TRBV6-5
CASSRTRTGRDTQYF
TGTGCCAGCAGTCGGACTCGGACAGGGAGGGATACGCAGTATTTT